Detailed here is one T cell receptor (beta chain). Its antigen is unidentified. This sample is drawn from a study of cytomegalovirus exposure and HLA in healthy donors. Overall study results and limits: Cytomegalovirus association was listed for about 170 TCR beta chains. Of the V segments, some could not be distinguished, including TRBV6-2 and TRBV6-3, and were excluded. Some highly shared sequence variants likely arose as a pipeline artifact.

Primers included in the PCR were 60 Vbeta and 13 Jbeta primers. Authors' methods: Later analysis identified roughly 82 million unique TCR beta chains, 9 million to 12 million shared. Libraries were prepared by immunoSEQ multiplex PCR; TCRdb keeps only in-frame clonotypes and omits some of them. V, J and clone size are those of that table, while D and trimming were read from the DNA. The sample holds a few hundred thousand clones, approximately 80% seen once. The CDR3 spans 13 residues. Germline V CDR1 and CDR2: SEHNR, FQNEAQ (reference sequence). V was clipped by 7 bases and J by 8 bases; unmatched bases: 5.

The chain recombines TRBV7-9 with TRBJ2-2, with 9 bases aligning to TRBD2. The sample taken for sequencing was PBMCs. The sequence was collected from a man aged 25-45 years in good health and CMV-seronegative. The CDR3, as DNA: TGTGCCAGCATGGCGGGGGGGCCGGGGGAGCTGTTTTTT. Its translation is CASMAGGPGELFF.